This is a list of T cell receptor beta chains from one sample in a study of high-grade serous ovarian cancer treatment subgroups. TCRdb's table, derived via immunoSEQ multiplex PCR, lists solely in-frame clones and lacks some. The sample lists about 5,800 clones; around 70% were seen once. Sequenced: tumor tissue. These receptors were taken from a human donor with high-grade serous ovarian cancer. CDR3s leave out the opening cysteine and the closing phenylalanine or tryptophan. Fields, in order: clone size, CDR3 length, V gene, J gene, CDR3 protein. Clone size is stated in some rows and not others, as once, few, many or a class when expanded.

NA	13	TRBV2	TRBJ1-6	ASTGGENYNSPLH
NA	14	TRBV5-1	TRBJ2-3	ASRKSDFGGTDTQY
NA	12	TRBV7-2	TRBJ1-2	ASSSQQDEYGYT
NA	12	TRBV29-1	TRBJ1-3	SAAGAGSGNTIY
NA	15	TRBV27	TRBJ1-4	ASSFLGVGPAHEKLF
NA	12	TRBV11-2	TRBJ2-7	ASRGGTSRHEQY
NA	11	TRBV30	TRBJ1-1	ASQGGWNTEAF
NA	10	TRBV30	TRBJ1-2	AWSVGRYGYT
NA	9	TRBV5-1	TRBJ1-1	ASRQGPEAF
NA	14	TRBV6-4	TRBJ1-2	ASSGSPDSPAGGYT
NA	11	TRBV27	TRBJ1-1	ASSLNRNTEAF
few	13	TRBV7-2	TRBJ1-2	ASSLARTDYYGYT
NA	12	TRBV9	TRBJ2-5	ASSPYETQETQY
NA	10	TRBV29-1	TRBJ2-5	SGTQGQETQY
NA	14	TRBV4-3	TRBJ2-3	ASSQGAGSVTDTQY
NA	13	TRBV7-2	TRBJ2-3	ASSLGGPSTDTQY
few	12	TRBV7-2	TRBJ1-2	ASSSAGTGNGYT
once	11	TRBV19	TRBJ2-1	ASGTSGNNEQF
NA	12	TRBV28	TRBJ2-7	ASSLDSPIYEQY
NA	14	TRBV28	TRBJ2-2	ASSLIAGLGTGELF
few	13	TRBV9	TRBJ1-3	ASSDWTGVGNTIY
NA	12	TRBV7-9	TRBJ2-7	ASSLSSGSYEQY
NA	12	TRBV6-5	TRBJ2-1	ASSYTIQGIEQF
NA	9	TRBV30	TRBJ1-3	AWSAGNTIY
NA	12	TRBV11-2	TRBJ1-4	ASRSGQRNEKLF
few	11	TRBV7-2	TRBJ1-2	ASTFSSGQDYT
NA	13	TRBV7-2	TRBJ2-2	ASRDIAGAPGELF
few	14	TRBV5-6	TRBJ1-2	ASSLLGTKQNYGYT
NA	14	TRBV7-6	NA	ASSLGASGSGYEQY
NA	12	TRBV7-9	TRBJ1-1	ASSLQGVYTEAF
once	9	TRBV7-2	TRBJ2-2	ASSFPGELF
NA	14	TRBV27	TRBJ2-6	ASSQGTGSGANVLT
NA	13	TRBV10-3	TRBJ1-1	AISESGGRNTEAF
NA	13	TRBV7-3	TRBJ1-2	ASSTVGQGDYGYT
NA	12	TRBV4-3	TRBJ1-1	ASSPRGRGTEAF
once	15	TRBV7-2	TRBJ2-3	ASSSPLSGQGGDTQY
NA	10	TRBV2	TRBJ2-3	ASGISPDTQY
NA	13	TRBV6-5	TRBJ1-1	ASSLLQGGYTEAF
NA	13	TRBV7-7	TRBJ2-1	ASSSGGGAYNEQF
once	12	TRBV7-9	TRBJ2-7	ASSLDRAPYEQY
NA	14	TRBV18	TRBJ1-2	ASSPPTGGWADGYT